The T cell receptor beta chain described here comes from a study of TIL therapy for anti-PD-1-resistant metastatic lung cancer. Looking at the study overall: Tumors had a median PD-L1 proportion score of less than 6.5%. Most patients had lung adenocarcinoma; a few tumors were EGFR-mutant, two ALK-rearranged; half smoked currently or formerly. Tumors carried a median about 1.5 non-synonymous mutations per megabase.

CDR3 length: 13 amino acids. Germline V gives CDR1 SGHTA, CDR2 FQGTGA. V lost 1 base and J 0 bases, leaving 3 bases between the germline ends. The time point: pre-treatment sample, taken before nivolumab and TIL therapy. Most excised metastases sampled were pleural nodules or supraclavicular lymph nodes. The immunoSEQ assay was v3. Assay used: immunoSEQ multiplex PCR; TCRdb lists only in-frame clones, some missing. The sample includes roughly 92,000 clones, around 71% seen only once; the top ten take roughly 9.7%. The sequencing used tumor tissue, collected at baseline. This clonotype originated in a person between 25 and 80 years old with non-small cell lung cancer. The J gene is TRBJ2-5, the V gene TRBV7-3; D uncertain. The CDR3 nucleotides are TGTGCCAGCAGCTTAATAGACCAAGAGACCCAGTACTTC. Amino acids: CASSLIDQETQYF.